This T cell receptor beta chain was found in a study of response to subunit inactivated influenza vaccine. Study findings and constraints: A suggestion made by the authors is that each seasonal influenza vaccination recruits few new T cells.

CDR1 and CDR2 (germline): MNHEY, SMNVEV (reference sequence). CDR3 length: 14 residues. The V gene end was trimmed by 4 bases and the J gene end by 8 bases; junction bases not matched to a gene: 5. A note on this clonotype: Its antigen is undetermined.

TCRdb itself ran the RT-PCR reads through MiXCR, one entry per CDR3 protein. In the table there are 630,000 or so distinct CDR3 sequences, 15% to 18% of which are singletons. This sample comprised PBMCs from blood, obtained about 12 days after vaccination. The TCR comes from a man aged 50 or older who received an inactivated influenza vaccine. V gene TRBV27 combines with J gene TRBJ1-6, with 7 positions matching TRBD1. The CDR3 here is CASSYYRGDSPLHF. The CDR3 DNA is TGTGCCAGCAGTTATTACAGGGGTGATTCACCCCTCCACTTT.